Below are 22 T cell receptor beta chains sequenced from a single sample in a study of shared clonotypes between healthy human individuals. Profiled with immunoSEQ multiplex PCR; TCRdb holds only in-frame clones, not every one. Of around 690,000 clones in the sample, 90% were seen once. Material: memory CD8+ T cells from PBMCs. The subset denotes: CD45RO+ cells pooled with CCR7-negative TemRA cells. The source is a man between 18 and 35 years old in good health. Some clones in this sample may be carry-over from other donors' samples.

The V and J genes are TRBV4-1 and TRBJ1-2; 9 bases are shared with TRBD1. The CDR3 runs to 17 residues. In germline, CDR1 is MGHRA, CDR2 YSYEKL. With V trimmed by 4 bases and J by 4 bases, 13 bases remained unmatched. The CDR3 DNA reads as TGCGCCAGCAGCCCGACAGCTGGGACAGGGCCTCGCTATGGCTACACCTTC. This gives the protein CASSPTAGTGPRYGYTF.

The V and J genes are TRBV7-9 and TRBJ2-7; possible D gene TRBD2, 6 bases. CDR3 length equals 12 residues. Germline V lookup: CDR1 SEHNR, CDR2 FQNEAQ (reference sequence). Trimming took off 8 bases at V and 7 bases at J, with 15 bases between the two ends. CDR3 bases: TGTGCCAGCGGCGGGACCGCCGAAGAGCAGTACTTC. It is translated as CASGGTAEEQYF.

This clone was recorded a few times. V gene TRBV9 combines with J gene TRBJ2-5; D tentatively reads TRBD1 or TRBD2 (5 bases each). V gave up 3 bases and J gave up 4 bases, with 13 bases separating them. The CDR3 totals 14 residues. From germline, CDR1 is SGDLS and CDR2 YYNGEE. The CDR3 here is CASSATGARETQYF. The CDR3, as DNA: TGTGCCAGCAGCGCCACCGGGGCGAGAGAGACCCAGTACTTC.

The rearrangement links TRBV7-9 to TRBJ2-7, with D possibly matching TRBD2 (6 bases). CDR1 is SEHNR and CDR2 is FQNEAQ in the germline V gene (reference sequence). This CDR3 comprises 12 residues. V lost 5 bases and J lost 7, with 12 bases in between. Here the CDR3 reads CASSRDLVEQYF. For the CDR3, the DNA is TGTGCCAGCAGCAGGGACTTAGTGGAGCAGTACTTC.

V and J are TRBV4-1 and TRBJ2-3; 7 bases line up with TRBD2. The CDR3 has 16 residues. Germline V gene sequence: CDR1 MGHRA, CDR2 YSYEKL. Trimming at V came to 0 bases and at J to 8 bases, leaving 11 bases not matched to a gene. The CDR3 DNA is TGCGCCAGCAGCCAAGATACTAGCGCCACCGCGGGTACGCAGTATTTT. Protein sequence: CASSQDTSATAGTQYF.

CDR3 DNA: TGTGCCAGCAGTTTTGTGGGGGCAAAGGACGAGCAGTACTTC. This encodes CASSFVGAKDEQYF. The V call is TRBV27, the J call TRBJ2-7; TRBD1 might be the D (6 bases). Trimming removed 3 bases at V and 5 bases at J, with 14 bases between. This CDR3 is built from 14 residues. Germline-derived CDR1 and CDR2 are MNHEY and SMNVEV (reference sequence).

The V call is TRBV5-4, the J call TRBJ2-7; D may correspond to TRBD1 or TRBD2 (5 bases each). This CDR3 is 16 amino acids long. V dropped 3 bases and J dropped 1 base, with 17 bases sitting between them. Germline CDR1 SGHNT, CDR2 YYREEE (reference sequence). The CDR3 sequence is CASSYEGVAGSYEQYF. In nucleotides, the CDR3 is TGTGCCAGCAGCTATGAGGGCGTTGCAGGGTCCTACGAGCAGTACTTC.

V usage is TRBV7-8 and J usage is TRBJ2-7; TRBD1 matches 7 bases. With V trimmed by 5 bases and J by 10 bases, 11 bases remained unmatched. CDR3 length: 13 amino acids. Germline loops: CDR1 SGHVS, CDR2 FQNEAQ. The DNA of the CDR3 is TGTGCCAGCAGCCCTGGAAACCGGGACAGACAGTACTTC. This translates into CASSPGNRDRQYF.

As to this clone: Other DNA sequences in the sample encode the same CDR3. The chain uses TRBV28 and TRBJ1-1, with TRBD1 as a possible D gene (5 bases). The germline CDR1 and CDR2 sequences are MDHEN and SYDVKM. V lost 3 bases and J lost 4, with 9 bases in between. The CDR3 spans 13 residues. The DNA for the CDR3 is TGTGCCAGCAGTTTGACAAGGGGCACTGAAGCTTTCTTT. Translation gives CASSLTRGTEAFF.

CDR3 bases: TGCAGCGTTCTCCCTAGGGGGCGCCGGGAAGCTTTCTTT. Translation gives CSVLPRGRREAFF. The chain has TRBV29-1 and TRBJ1-1; 7 bases align to TRBD1. The junction had 11 bases not matched to a gene; V was cut back by 5 bases and J by 8 bases. Per the germline V gene, CDR1 is SQVTM and CDR2 is ANQGSEA. The length of the CDR3 is 13 residues.

In its sample, this clone was seen many times. V usage is TRBV9 and J usage is TRBJ2-3; tentative D call: TRBD2 (6 bases). CDR3 length: 16 amino acids. V was trimmed by 3 bases and J by 4 bases, leaving 18 bases between them. CDR1 and CDR2 (germline): SGDLS, YYNGEE. CDR3 amino acids: CASSAGLDPRADTQYF. CDR3 nucleotides: TGTGCCAGCAGCGCGGGACTGGACCCACGGGCAGATACGCAGTATTTT.

The rearrangement joins TRBV14 to TRBJ2-7, with D uncertain. The CDR3 totals 12 residues. The germline V and J ends were trimmed by 2 bases and 7 bases, with 9 bases remaining between them. In germline, CDR1 is SGHDN, CDR2 FVKESK. The CDR3 bases are TGTGCCAGCAGCCAATCAGTTTGGGAGCAGTACTTC. Translation gives CASSQSVWEQYF.

The chain is built from TRBV9 and TRBJ2-2; 8 bases match TRBD1. Germline CDR1 and CDR2: SGDLS and YYNGEE. The length of the CDR3 is 17 residues. V lost 3 bases to trimming and J lost 2 bases; unmatched junction nucleotides: 9. The CDR3 protein is CASSASRTGHNTGELFF. The CDR3 DNA follows: TGTGCCAGCAGCGCTTCCAGGACAGGGCATAACACCGGGGAGCTGTTTTTT.

The J gene is TRBJ1-2, the V gene TRBV29-1, with TRBD1 identical over 10 bases. The CDR3 runs 17 residues. V gave up 3 bases and J gave up 1 base; unmatched junction bases: 11. Germline CDR1 is SQVTM and CDR2 is ANQGSEA. The DNA of the CDR3 is TGCAGCGTTGATTTATGGGACAGGGACAGGGGTAACTATGGCTACACCTTC. Translating it yields CSVDLWDRDRGNYGYTF.

The DNA of the CDR3 is TGTGCCAGCAGCGACTCTCGAGAGATGGCTGAGACTAGCAGATCGCAGTATTTT. This codes for CASSDSREMAETSRSQYF. The chain uses TRBV9 and TRBJ2-3, with 7 bases that match TRBD2. CDR1 and CDR2 from the germline V gene are SGDLS and YYNGEE. V lost 3 bases to trimming and J lost 10 bases; unmatched junction nucleotides: 23. The CDR3 is 18 residues long.

The chain recombines TRBV7-2 with TRBJ2-1; the D is unclear. This CDR3 is 19 amino acids long. V was trimmed by 1 base and J by 0 bases, leaving 19 bases between them. Germline V gives CDR1 SGHTA, CDR2 FQGNSA. CDR3 in DNA: TGTGCCAGCAGCTTAGGATGGTTGGAGCTGACGTCCTCCTACAATGAGCAGTTCTTC. Translated: CASSLGWLELTSSYNEQFF.

J is TRBJ2-6 and V is TRBV25-1; D is possibly TRBD2 (6 bases). This CDR3 has 16 residues. Germline V gene sequence: CDR1 MGHDK, CDR2 SYGVNS. V gave up 5 bases and J gave up 4 bases, with 15 bases separating them. Written as DNA, the CDR3 is TGTGCCAGCAGTACATGGTGGGACTCCGGGGCCAACGTCCTGACTTTC. Translating it yields CASSTWWDSGANVLTF.

The rearrangement joins TRBV6-6 to TRBJ2-2; 8 nucleotides line up with TRBD1. V shed 7 bases and J 4 bases; nucleotides not matched to a gene: 5. CDR1 and CDR2 from the germline V gene are MNHNY and SVGAGI (reference sequence). The CDR3 has 14 residues. CDR3 loop: CASIWTGSTGELFF. Written as DNA, the CDR3 is TGTGCCAGCATCTGGACAGGGAGCACCGGGGAGCTGTTTTTT.

This chain uses TRBV5-6 with TRBJ2-1, with 13 bases matching TRBD2. CDR1 is SGHDT, CDR2 YYEEEE, per germline. V trimming: 5 bases; J trimming: 1 base; junction bases outside the gene matches: 3. The CDR3 sequence is 16 residues long. The CDR3 nucleotides are TGTGCCAGCAGGGGGACTAGCGGGACGTCCTACAATGAGCAGTTCTTC. Translated: CASRGTSGTSYNEQFF.

The chain uses TRBV7-8 and TRBJ2-7; D possibly corresponds to TRBD1 (6 bases). CDR3 size: 14 residues. The germline V gene has CDR1 SGHVS and CDR2 FQNEAQ. Deletions cut 7 bases from V and 4 bases from J, with 17 bases between. CDR3 residues: CASTPVQGLYEQYF. For the CDR3, the DNA is TGTGCCAGCACCCCGGTACAGGGTTTATACGAGCAGTACTTC.

The rearrangement joins TRBV4-1 to TRBJ2-3; 7 nucleotides agree with TRBD2. The CDR3 runs 15 residues. Losses at the gene ends were 4 bases for V and 6 bases for J; bases not matched to a gene: 10. Germline V gene lookup returns CDR1 MGHRA and CDR2 YSYEKL. The CDR3 loop is CASSRGVGRRDTQYF. In DNA, the CDR3 is TGCGCCAGCAGCCGAGGGGTCGGGAGGAGGGATACGCAGTATTTT.

The chain is built from TRBV19 and TRBJ2-7; 9 nucleotides align to TRBD2. The CDR3 length is 14 residues. Germline V gene lookup returns CDR1 LNHDA and CDR2 SQIVND (reference sequence). V dropped 5 bases and J dropped 3; count of bases not matched to a gene: 5. As DNA, the CDR3 is TGTGCCAGTAGTGCGGGAGGGGTGAGCTACGAGCAGTACTTC. It yields the protein CASSAGGVSYEQYF. The variable domain in full, completed from reference TRBV19 and TRBJ2-7, reads DGGITQSPKYLFRKEGQNVTLSCEQNLNHDAMYWYRQDPGQGLRLIYYSQIVNDFQKGDIAEGYSVSREKKESFPLTVTSAQKNPTAFYLCASSAGGVSYEQYFGPGTRLTVT.